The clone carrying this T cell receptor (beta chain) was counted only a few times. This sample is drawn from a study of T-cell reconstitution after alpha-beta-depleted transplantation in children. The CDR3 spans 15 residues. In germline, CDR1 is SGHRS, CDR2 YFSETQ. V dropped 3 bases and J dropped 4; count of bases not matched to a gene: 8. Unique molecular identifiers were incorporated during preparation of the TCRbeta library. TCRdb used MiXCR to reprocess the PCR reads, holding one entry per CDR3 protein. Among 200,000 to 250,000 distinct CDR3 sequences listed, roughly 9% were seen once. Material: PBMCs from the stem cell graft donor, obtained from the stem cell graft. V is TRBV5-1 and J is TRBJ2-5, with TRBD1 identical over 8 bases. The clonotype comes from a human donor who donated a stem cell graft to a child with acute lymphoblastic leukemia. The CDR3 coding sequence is TGCGCCAGCAGCTCAACAGGGGGGACCACAGAGACCCAGTACTTC. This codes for CASSSTGGTTETQYF.